These 15 T cell receptor beta chains came from one sample sequenced in a study of blood T cell repertoires in COVID-19. The assay was immunoSEQ multiplex PCR, and TCRdb's table has in-frame clones only and misses some. The table records about 280,000 clones, around 89% of them present only once. The material sequenced was peripheral blood. The receptors here all came from a man aged 35 to 55 with acute or convalescent COVID-19.

The chain couples TRBV2 to TRBJ2-1; D is perhaps TRBD2 (6 bases). This CDR3 is 15 amino acids long. Germline lookup yields CDR1 SNHLY and CDR2 FYNNEI. Deletions cut 8 bases from V and 0 bases from J, with 14 bases between. CDR3 in amino acids: CASDKTGSSYNEQFF. The CDR3 coding sequence is TGTGCCAGCGACAAAACCGGGAGCTCCTACAATGAGCAGTTCTTC.

The chain couples TRBV7-2 to TRBJ1-5; tentative D call: TRBD1 (5 bases). The germline V gene encodes CDR1 SGHTA and CDR2 FQGNSA. V was clipped by 6 bases and J by 0 bases, with 12 bases between them. The CDR3 sequence is 15 residues long. The CDR3 bases are TGTGCCAGCAGACCCTACGGGGGTAGCAATCAGCCCCAGCATTTT. Residues: CASRPYGGSNQPQHF.

The gene calls are TRBV3-1 (or the pseudogene TRBV3-2) and TRBJ1-2; D call uncertain. V was pared by 2 bases and J by 2 bases, with 12 bases between. The CDR3 runs 15 residues. Germline lookup yields CDR1 LGHDT and CDR2 YNNKEL (reference sequence). The CDR3 region has the DNA TGTGCCAGCAGCCAAAAATCCTTCTTCAACTATGGCTACACCTTC. This translates into CASSQKSFFNYGYTF.

This clone showed up just once. The chain carries TRBV9 and TRBJ2-3; 7 nucleotides align to TRBD2. Germline CDR1 SGDLS, CDR2 YYNGEE. The length of the CDR3 is 17 residues. The ends lost 1 base at V and 1 base at J; junction bases unmatched: 9. In nucleotides, the CDR3 is TGTGCCAGCAGCGTATGGGAGTCCAGCGGGGGCACAGATACGCAGTATTTT. It yields the protein CASSVWESSGGTDTQYF. The full variable domain, with the rest looked up from reference TRBV9 and TRBJ2-3, is DSGVTQTPKHLITATGQRVTLRCSPRSGDLSVYWYQQSLDQGLQFLIQYYNGEERAKGNILERFSAQQFPDLHSELNLSSLELGDSALYFCASSVWESSGGTDTQYFGPGTRLTVL.

Written as DNA, the CDR3 is TGTGCCAGCAGCTTAGGGGGCGCGGTCACTGAAGCTTTCTTT. Residues: CASSLGGAVTEAFF. The V gene is TRBV7-2, the J gene TRBJ1-1; a weak D match, TRBD1 (5 bases). The CDR3 has 14 residues. V lost 1 base and J lost 4, with 10 bases in between. Germline loops: CDR1 SGHTA, CDR2 FQGNSA.

This chain uses TRBV19 with TRBJ2-2; 10 nucleotides align to TRBD2. Trimming took 3 bases from V and 3 from J; bases not matched to a gene: 10. The germline gives CDR1 LNHDA, CDR2 SQIVND (reference sequence). CDR3 length: 18 amino acids. The CDR3 bases are TGTGCCAGTAGTATGAGGGCTAGCGGGGGAAGGGACACCGGGGAGCTGTTTTTT. It codes for CASSMRASGGRDTGELFF.

The chain recombines TRBV19 with TRBJ1-5; 7 nucleotides agree with TRBD1. V was clipped by 5 bases and J by 4 bases; unmatched bases: 11. Germline CDR1 reads LNHDA; CDR2 reads SQIVND (reference sequence). CDR3 size: 16 residues. Here the CDR3 reads CASSPSRGGGNQPQHF. For the CDR3, the DNA is TGTGCCAGTAGTCCGTCCCGAGGGGGCGGGAATCAGCCCCAGCATTTT.

The chain has TRBV18 and TRBJ2-1; 8 bases are shared with TRBD1. The germline CDR1 and CDR2 sequences are KGHSH and LQKENI. The ends lost 6 bases at V and 0 bases at J; junction bases unmatched: 4. This CDR3 is 15 amino acids long. CDR3 sequence (DNA): TGTGCCAGCTCCGCCGACAGGGGCTCCTACAATGAGCAGTTCTTC. Amino acids: CASSADRGSYNEQFF. Variable domain in full (rest from reference TRBV18 and TRBJ2-1): NAGVMQNPRHLVRRRGQEARLRCSPMKGHSHVYWYRQLPEEGLKFMVYLQKENIIDESGMPKERFSAEFPKEGPSILRIQQVVRGDSAAYFCASSADRGSYNEQFFGPGTRLTVL.

The genes are TRBV5-5 and TRBJ2-7, with no clear D. The ends were cut back, 1 base at V and 6 bases at J, with 17 bases in the middle. From germline, CDR1 is SGHKS and CDR2 YYEKEE (reference sequence). The CDR3 extends over 15 amino acids. CDR3 in DNA: TGTGCCAGCAGCTTGTGGTATCCGGTCCTAATCGAGCAGTACTTC. This encodes CASSLWYPVLIEQYF.

This chain uses TRBV6-2 or TRBV6-3 with TRBJ2-7, with D perhaps matching TRBD1 (6 bases). The CDR3 loop spans 13 amino acids. V was trimmed by 4 bases and J by 6 bases, leaving 13 bases between them. The germline CDR1 and CDR2 sequences are MNHEY and SVGEGT. The CDR3: CASSFWTEREQYF. The CDR3 region has the DNA TGTGCCAGCAGTTTTTGGACAGAGCGCGAGCAGTACTTC.

V is TRBV7-8 and J is TRBJ1-1; TRBD1 matches 8 bases. With V trimmed by 3 bases and J by 2 bases, 2 bases remained unmatched. Germline V CDR1 and CDR2: SGHVS, FQNEAQ. This CDR3 region has 14 residues. Here the CDR3 reads CASSLGQANTEAFF. The CDR3 bases are TGTGCCAGCAGCTTGGGACAGGCAAACACTGAAGCTTTCTTT.

To note about this clone: Other DNA sequences in this specimen translate into the identical CDR3. The chain couples TRBV6-2 or TRBV6-3 to TRBJ1-2; no definite D call. Trimming took off 2 bases at V and 2 bases at J, with 9 bases between the two ends. The germline V gene encodes CDR1 MNHEY and CDR2 SVGEGT. The CDR3 extends over 14 amino acids. Here the CDR3 DNA reads TGTGCCAGCAGTTACGGTCACACCAACTATGGCTACACCTTC. Encoded protein: CASSYGHTNYGYTF.

V gene TRBV7-2 combines with J gene TRBJ1-3; 10 positions match TRBD1. In germline, CDR1 is SGHTA, CDR2 FQGNSA. The CDR3 extends over 18 amino acids. Trimming cost V 8 bases and J 7 bases; bases outside gene matches: 20. The CDR3 here is CASALSSGTGALGNTIYF. DNA of the CDR3: TGTGCCAGCGCCTTGTCGTCCGGGACAGGGGCTTTGGGGAACACCATATATTTT. Filled out from reference TRBV7-2 and TRBJ1-3, the complete variable domain reads GAGVSQSPSNKVTEKGKDVELRCDPISGHTALYWYRQSLGQGLEFLIYFQGNSAPDKSGLPSDRFSAERTGGSVSTLTIQRTQQEDSAVYLCASALSSGTGALGNTIYFGEGSWLTVV.

The V call is TRBV10-1, the J call TRBJ1-6; D is unresolved. CDR3 length equals 13 residues. V gave up 3 bases and J gave up 8 bases, with 8 bases separating them. Germline loops: CDR1 WNHNN, CDR2 SYGVQD (reference sequence). The CDR3 spells CASSDTPDSPLHF. Written as DNA, the CDR3 is TGCGCCAGCAGTGATACCCCGGATTCACCCCTCCACTTT.

This chain connects TRBV5-4 to TRBJ2-3; weak D call: TRBD2 (5 bases). The CDR3 sequence is 15 residues long. The germline CDR1 and CDR2 sequences are SGHNT and YYREEE (reference sequence). The germline V and J ends were trimmed by 0 bases and 2 bases, with 10 bases remaining between them. CDR3 coding DNA: TGTGCCAGCAGCTTGGGGACTCGCATCACAGATACGCAGTATTTT. Translation: CASSLGTRITDTQYF.